Below are 21 T cell receptor beta chains sequenced from a single sample in a study of beta chain features in type 1 diabetes. Reverse transcribing all isolated RNA meant expressed TCRB transcripts were sequenced. Sequencing used immunoSEQ multiplex PCR; TCRdb keeps in-frame clones, though not all of them. The sample shows 900,000 or so clones, about a sixth of them seen only once. Material: naive CD4+ T cells from blood. These receptors were obtained from a woman between 18 and 29 years old in good health.

The J gene is TRBJ1-2, the V gene TRBV19; the D gene is possibly TRBD1 (6 bases). Trimming removed 2 bases at V and 0 bases at J, with 10 bases between. Germline V CDR1 and CDR2: LNHDA, SQIVND (reference sequence). The CDR3 contains 15 residues. In DNA, the CDR3 is TGTGCCAGTAGTATATTTGGGACATCTAACTATGGCTACACCTTC. Translation: CASSIFGTSNYGYTF.

The V gene is TRBV7-9, the J gene TRBJ1-4; TRBD1 matches 8 bases. The CDR3 has 19 amino acids. The V gene's germline CDR1 is SEHNR and CDR2 FQNEAQ (reference sequence). The V and J ends lost 5 bases and 0 bases, in that order; junction bases with no gene match: 14. Here the CDR3 DNA reads TGTGCCAGCAGCCCGAGGACAGGGTTTTTCCCCACAACTAATGAAAAACTGTTTTTT. Amino acid sequence: CASSPRTGFFPTTNEKLFF.

The rearrangement uses TRBV28 and TRBJ2-7, with D tentatively TRBD2 (7 bases). Germline lookup yields CDR1 MDHEN and CDR2 SYDVKM. V was clipped by 4 bases and J by 2 bases, with 15 bases between them. The CDR3 contains 15 residues. In DNA, the CDR3 is TGTGCCAGCAGTTCCCCAGGGGAGGGACCCTACGAGCAGTACTTC. Encoded protein: CASSSPGEGPYEQYF.

The chain has TRBV6-5 and TRBJ2-2, with TRBD2 matching over 13 bases. CDR3 length: 16 amino acids. The V gene's germline CDR1 is MNHEY and CDR2 SVGAGI. The V segment lost 2 bases and the J segment 5 bases; nucleotides outside the gene matches: 2. CDR3: CASSYRTSGSTGELFF. CDR3 bases: TGTGCCAGCAGTTACCGGACTAGCGGGAGTACCGGGGAGCTGTTTTTT.

This clone was recorded a few times. This chain connects TRBV4-3 to TRBJ2-7, with 7 nucleotides matching TRBD2. CDR1 and CDR2 from the germline V gene are LGHNA and YSLEER. V shed 1 base, J shed 4 bases, and the junction held 10 bases outside the gene matches. This CDR3 contains 16 residues. The CDR3 protein is CASSQVEGLAAYEQYF. In DNA form, the CDR3 reads TGCGCCAGCAGCCAAGTGGAGGGGCTAGCGGCTTACGAGCAGTACTTC.

This clone has only a few counts. This chain links TRBV2 with TRBJ2-2; TRBD1 aligns across 8 bases. V dropped 6 bases and J dropped 6; count of bases not matched to a gene: 6. CDR1 and CDR2 from the germline V gene are SNHLY and FYNNEI. The CDR3 has 14 residues. CDR3 protein: CASRQGANSGELFF. CDR3 DNA sequence: TGTGCCAGCAGGCAGGGGGCTAACTCCGGGGAGCTGTTTTTT.

This chain uses TRBV6-5 with TRBJ2-6; possibly TRBD2 for D (5 bases). V dropped 6 bases and J dropped 4 bases, with 13 bases sitting between them. Germline V gene sequence: CDR1 MNHEY, CDR2 SVGAGI. The CDR3 contains 15 residues. CDR3 coding DNA: TGTGCCAGCAGGTCGGGGTCATTGGGGGCCAACGTCCTGACTTTC. As protein: CASRSGSLGANVLTF.

The V gene is TRBV5-1, the J gene TRBJ2-7; the D gene is possibly TRBD2 (6 bases). The CDR3 totals 14 residues. Germline assignment: CDR1 SGHRS and CDR2 YFSETQ. Trimming removed 4 bases from V and 7 bases from J, with 18 bases in between. DNA of the CDR3: TGCGCCAGCAGCCTAAGGGCGGTGGAGGGGGAGCAGTACTTC. It codes for CASSLRAVEGEQYF.

This clone was detected only a few times. This chain uses TRBV4-3 with TRBJ2-3; D not certain. This CDR3 is built from 17 residues. Per the germline V gene, CDR1 is LGHNA and CDR2 is YSLEER. Trimming removed 2 bases from V and 1 base from J, with 16 bases in between. DNA of the CDR3: TGCGCCAGCAGCCAAACGTCCCGCTTTGGGGGCACAGATACGCAGTATTTT. Amino acids: CASSQTSRFGGTDTQYF.

This clone was seen only a few times. The J gene is TRBJ1-1, the V gene TRBV29-1, with 8 bases identical to TRBD1. CDR1 is SQVTM, CDR2 ANQGSEA, per germline. V shed 7 bases and J 5 bases; nucleotides not matched to a gene: 6. CDR3 length equals 12 residues. DNA for the CDR3: TGCAGCGGTAACAGGGGGGGGACTGAAGCTTTCTTT. Its protein is CSGNRGGTEAFF.

Comment on this clone: Other DNA sequences in the same sample also yield this CDR3. CDR3 in amino acids: CASSLRQGRTEAFF. CDR3 DNA: TGCGCCAGCAGCTTACGACAGGGCCGCACTGAAGCTTTCTTT. The rearrangement uses TRBV5-1 and TRBJ1-1; 7 bases fit TRBD1. From germline, CDR1 is SGHRS and CDR2 YFSETQ. The CDR3 totals 14 residues. V dropped 2 bases and J dropped 4; count of bases not matched to a gene: 5.

This clone has just a few counts. V gene TRBV11-2 combines with J gene TRBJ2-2; 11 bases are shared with TRBD1. Germline V gene sequence: CDR1 SGHAT, CDR2 FQNNGV. V dropped 4 bases and J dropped 5; count of bases not matched to a gene: 3. The CDR3 length is 15 residues. The CDR3 nucleotides are TGTGCCAGCAGCTGGGACAGGGGGGTGACCGGGGAGCTGTTTTTT. Protein sequence: CASSWDRGVTGELFF.

This clone was observed a handful of times. The chain uses TRBV19 and TRBJ2-1; tentative D call: TRBD1 (6 bases). Germline V gene sequence: CDR1 LNHDA, CDR2 SQIVND (reference sequence). The ends were cut back, 1 base at V and 0 bases at J, with 10 bases in the middle. CDR3 length: 16 residues. The CDR3 reads CASSIVYRVSYNEQFF. The CDR3 coding sequence is TGTGCCAGTAGTATAGTGTACAGGGTCTCCTACAATGAGCAGTTCTTC.

This clone was detected a few times. This rearrangement joins TRBV2 to TRBJ2-7; 7 nucleotides agree with TRBD2. This CDR3 is built from 15 residues. With V trimmed by 8 bases and J by 2 bases, 12 bases remained unmatched. Per the germline V gene, CDR1 is SNHLY and CDR2 is FYNNEI. This chain's CDR3 is CASLSGSQSPYEQYF. In nucleotides, the CDR3 is TGTGCCAGCCTTAGCGGGTCCCAGTCACCCTACGAGCAGTACTTC.

J is TRBJ2-1 and V is TRBV5-8; 8 bases are a match to TRBD1. This CDR3 has 14 amino acids. Germline V lookup: CDR1 SGHTS, CDR2 YDEGEE. V lost 4 bases to trimming and J lost 5 bases; unmatched junction nucleotides: 5. CDR3 sequence: CASSPPTGDNEQFF. The CDR3 DNA sequence: TGTGCCAGCAGCCCACCGACAGGGGACAATGAGCAGTTCTTC. The full variable domain, in which reference TRBV5-8 and TRBJ2-1 provide the parts outside the CDR3, is EAGVTQSPTHLIKTRGQQATLRCSPISGHTSVYWYQQALGLGLQFLLWYDEGEERNRGNFPPRFSGRQFPNYSSELNVNALELEDSALYLCASSPPTGDNEQFFGPGTRLTVL.

In its sample, this clone was seen a few times. The V call is TRBV6-6, the J call TRBJ2-5; D not resolved. Germline V gene lookup returns CDR1 MNHNY and CDR2 SVGAGI (reference sequence). The CDR3 loop spans 14 amino acids. Trimming removed 4 bases at V and 2 bases at J, with 11 bases between. The chain's CDR3 is CASSSSFPQETQYF. As DNA, the CDR3 is TGTGCCAGCAGTTCCTCGTTCCCACAAGAGACCCAGTACTTC.

This clone turned up a few times. This rearrangement joins TRBV7-9 to TRBJ1-2; the D gene is possibly TRBD1 (6 bases). Germline loops: CDR1 SEHNR, CDR2 FQNEAQ (reference sequence). Trimming removed 1 base at V and 9 bases at J, with 15 bases between. The CDR3 totals 14 residues. The DNA of the CDR3 is TGTGCCAGCAGCTTAGACGCACAGGGACCTCGCTACACCTTC. This encodes CASSLDAQGPRYTF.

This clone was counted only a few times. V gene TRBV9 combines with J gene TRBJ2-1; D is possibly TRBD1 (5 bases). Looked up from germline, CDR1 is SGDLS and CDR2 is YYNGEE. CDR3 length equals 16 residues. V lost 0 bases to trimming and J lost 3 bases, with 13 bases between them. CDR3 nucleotide sequence: TGTGCCAGCAGCGTAGGAAATAGGGGTTTCTACAATGAGCAGTTCTTC. This encodes CASSVGNRGFYNEQFF. The full variable domain, its missing parts supplied by reference TRBV9 and TRBJ2-1, is DSGVTQTPKHLITATGQRVTLRCSPRSGDLSVYWYQQSLDQGLQFLIQYYNGEERAKGNILERFSAQQFPDLHSELNLSSLELGDSALYFCASSVGNRGFYNEQFFGPGTRLTVL.

The chain has TRBV18 and TRBJ2-6; unclear D gene. CDR1 is KGHSH and CDR2 is LQKENI in the germline V gene. This CDR3 has 17 amino acids. V lost 3 bases, J lost 0 bases, and 12 bases lay in between. The CDR3 coding sequence is TGTGCCAGCTCACCTTCCAGCTGGGTCTCTGGGGCCAACGTCCTGACTTTC. It yields the protein CASSPSSWVSGANVLTF.

This clone was seen a handful of times. The chain couples TRBV28 to TRBJ2-3; TRBD2 agrees at 7 bases. Germline CDR1 MDHEN, CDR2 SYDVKM. This CDR3 comprises 15 residues. V trimming: 3 bases; J trimming: 2 bases; junction bases outside the gene matches: 5. CDR3 in amino acids: CASSFERGYTDTQYF. The CDR3 DNA is TGTGCCAGCAGTTTTGAGCGGGGATACACAGATACGCAGTATTTT.

The rearrangement uses TRBV27 and TRBJ2-5; D might be TRBD1 or TRBD2, each matching 5 bases. CDR1 is MNHEY and CDR2 is SMNVEV in the germline V gene (reference sequence). CDR3 size: 15 residues. V lost 6 bases, J lost 2 bases, and 16 bases lay in between. The chain's CDR3 is CASSRTGTGQETQYF. Written as DNA, the CDR3 is TGTGCCAGCAGCCGTACGGGAACAGGTCAAGAGACCCAGTACTTC.